The clone carrying this T cell receptor (beta chain) was counted many times. The antigen remains undetermined. The record originates from a study of spatial heterogeneity in lung cancer. General study points: Counts of expanded alpha and beta TCRs within tumors tracked the tumor nonsynonymous mutation count.

MiXCR, applied by TCRdb to the 5' RACE reads, yields one record per CDR3 protein. The data contain about 23,000 distinct CDR3 sequences, roughly 6.5% of them singletons. The CDR3 consists of 15 residues. Trimming cost V 2 bases and J 2 bases, with 13 bases left between them. Germline CDR1 SGHNT, CDR2 YYREEE (reference sequence). Time point specified: sample taken at primary tumor resection. Just over 70 TRACERx patients with early, untreated non-small cell lung cancer donated samples. The sequencing here drew on lung tumor tissue, taken at surgery. This receptor was taken from a male donor with early-stage non-small cell lung cancer. This chain uses TRBV5-4 with TRBJ2-5, with a possible D match to TRBD2 (7 bases). CDR3 DNA sequence: TGTGCCAGCAGCTTCGGGGGGCCGAAACAAGAGACCCAGTACTTC. It translates to CASSFGGPKQETQYF.